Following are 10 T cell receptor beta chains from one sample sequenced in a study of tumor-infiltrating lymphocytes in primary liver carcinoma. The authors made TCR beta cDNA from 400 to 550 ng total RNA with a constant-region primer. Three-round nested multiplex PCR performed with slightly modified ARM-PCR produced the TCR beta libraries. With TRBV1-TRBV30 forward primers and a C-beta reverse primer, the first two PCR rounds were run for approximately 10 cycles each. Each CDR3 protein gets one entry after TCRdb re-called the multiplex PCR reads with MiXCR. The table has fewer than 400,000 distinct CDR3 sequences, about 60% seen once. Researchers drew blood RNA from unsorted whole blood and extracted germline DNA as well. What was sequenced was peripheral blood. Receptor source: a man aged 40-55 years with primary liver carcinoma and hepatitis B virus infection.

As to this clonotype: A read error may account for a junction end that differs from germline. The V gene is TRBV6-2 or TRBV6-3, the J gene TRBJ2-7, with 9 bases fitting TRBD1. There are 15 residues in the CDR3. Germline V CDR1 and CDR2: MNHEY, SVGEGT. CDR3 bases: TGTGCCAGCCGATCGGGACAGGGAGGTTGGGACGAGCAATACTTC. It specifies CASRSGQGGWDEQYF.

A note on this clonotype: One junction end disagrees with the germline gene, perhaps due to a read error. The CDR3 bases are TGCAGCGGGGGGGGTAGCGGCTCCTACACTGAGCAGTTCTTC. This sequence encodes CSGGGSGSYTEQFF. The V gene is TRBV29-1, the J gene TRBJ2-1; 7 nucleotides line up with TRBD2. Germline CDR1 and CDR2: SQVTM and ANQGSEA. CDR3 length equals 14 residues.

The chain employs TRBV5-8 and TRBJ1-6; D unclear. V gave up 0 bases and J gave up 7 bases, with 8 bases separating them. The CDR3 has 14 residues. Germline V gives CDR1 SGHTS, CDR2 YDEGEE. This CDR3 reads CASSLGGSNSPLHF. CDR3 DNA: TGTGCCAGCAGCTTGGGTGGATCCAATTCACCCCTCCACTTT.

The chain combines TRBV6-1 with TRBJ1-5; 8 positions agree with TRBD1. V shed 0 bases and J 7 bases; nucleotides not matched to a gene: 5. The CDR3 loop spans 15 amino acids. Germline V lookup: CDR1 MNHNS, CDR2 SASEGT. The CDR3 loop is CASSEANRGEQPQHF. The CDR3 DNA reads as TGTGCCAGCAGTGAAGCGAACAGGGGGGAGCAGCCCCAGCATTTT.

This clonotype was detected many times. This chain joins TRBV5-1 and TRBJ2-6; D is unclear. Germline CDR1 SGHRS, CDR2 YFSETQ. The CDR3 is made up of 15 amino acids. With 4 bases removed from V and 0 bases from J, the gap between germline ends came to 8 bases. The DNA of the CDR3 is TGCGCCAGCAGCCCGTCAGGCTCTGGGGCCAACGTCCTGACTTTC. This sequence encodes CASSPSGSGANVLTF.

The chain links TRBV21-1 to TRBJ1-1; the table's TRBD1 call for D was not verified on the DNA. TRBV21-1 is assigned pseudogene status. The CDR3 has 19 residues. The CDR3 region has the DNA TGTGCCAGCGGTCCGAAAACTCAACCCCTGGGGGGGCAGAACACTGAAGCTTTCTTT. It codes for CASGPKTQPLGGQNTEAFF.

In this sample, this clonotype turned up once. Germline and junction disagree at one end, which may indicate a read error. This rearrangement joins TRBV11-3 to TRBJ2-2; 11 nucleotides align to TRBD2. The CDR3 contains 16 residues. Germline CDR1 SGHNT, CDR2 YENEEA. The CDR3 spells CASSPRLAGTPGEVFF. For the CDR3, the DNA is TGTGCCAGCAGCCCCAGACTAGCGGGAACTCCCGGGGAGGTGTTTTTT.

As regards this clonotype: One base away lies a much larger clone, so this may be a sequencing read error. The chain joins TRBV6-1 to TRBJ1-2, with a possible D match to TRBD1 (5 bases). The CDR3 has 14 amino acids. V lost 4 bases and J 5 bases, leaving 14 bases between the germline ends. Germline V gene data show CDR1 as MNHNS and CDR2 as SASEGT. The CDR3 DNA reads TGTGCCAGCAGTGCAGGGCTTTCTTCTTATGGCTACACCTTC. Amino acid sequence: CASSAGLSSYGYTF.

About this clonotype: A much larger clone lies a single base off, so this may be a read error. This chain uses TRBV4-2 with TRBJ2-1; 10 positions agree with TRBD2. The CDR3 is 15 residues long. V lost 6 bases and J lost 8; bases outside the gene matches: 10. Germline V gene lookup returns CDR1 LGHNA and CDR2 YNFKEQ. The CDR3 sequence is CASSRTSGKGDEQFF. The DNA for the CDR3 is TGTGCCAGCAGTCGAACTAGCGGGAAAGGCGATGAGCAGTTCTTC.

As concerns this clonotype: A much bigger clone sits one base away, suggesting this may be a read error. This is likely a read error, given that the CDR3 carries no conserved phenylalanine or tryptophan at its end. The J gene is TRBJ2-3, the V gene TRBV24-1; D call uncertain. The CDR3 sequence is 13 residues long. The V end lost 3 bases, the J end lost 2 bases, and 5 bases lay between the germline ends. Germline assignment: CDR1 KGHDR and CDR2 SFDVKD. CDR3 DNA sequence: TGTGCCACCAGTGATCTATACACAGATACGCAGTATTAT. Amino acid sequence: CATSDLYTDTQYY.